This TCR beta chain originates from a study of blood T cells in healthy people across ages. About the research overall: Template-switching capture recovered about one barcoded beta molecule per two T cells.

A sample-barcoded 5' primer and a J-beta primer mix were used in a second PCR of roughly 7 to 11 cycles. TCRdb independently ran MiXCR on the 5' RACE reads; one entry per CDR3 protein. The sample holds roughly 900,000 distinct CDR3 sequences, around 48% seen once. Collection of about 9.4 milliliters of peripheral blood was performed for each donor. There were at least 6 micrograms of total RNA extracted from every sample. Study-level findings and limits: The study lacked donor CMV status, which possibly confounded expanded clonotype changes.

Turning to this clonotype: Its antigen is not known.

Germline CDR1 LGHNA, CDR2 YSLEER. This CDR3 is built from 18 residues. V lost 0 bases, J lost 2 bases, and 10 bases stayed unmatched. The sequence was collected from a man aged 25-40 years in good health. The sample was blood. V is TRBV4-3 and J is TRBJ2-3, with 8 bases matching TRBD2. The CDR3 reads CASSQEVSGGVYTDTQYF. CDR3 DNA: TGCGCCAGCAGCCAAGAGGTCAGCGGGGGAGTCTACACAGATACGCAGTATTTT.